This TCR beta chain was identified during a study of blood T cell dynamics during melanoma immunotherapy. Study information: Metastatic melanoma patients received first-line pembrolizumab or nivolumab plus ipilimumab.

Trimming stripped 3 bases from V and 0 bases from J, with 0 bases between. The CDR3 sequence is 12 residues long. Germline loops: CDR1 LNHDA, CDR2 SQIVND (reference sequence). Sequencing used immunoSEQ multiplex PCR; TCRdb keeps in-frame clones, though not all of them. The table lists around 6,600 clones, about 78% of them singletons, with over 25% in the top ten. This clone was observed a few times. Documented time point: pre-treatment baseline. Sampling occurred pretreatment (T0) and at week 3 (W3), after cycle one of checkpoint blockade. No patient had earlier systemic cancer treatment, concurrent immunosuppressants, or another active cancer.

The chain recombines TRBV19 with TRBJ1-5; D is unclear. The source was blood, collected from a patient treated with checkpoint blockade. This TCR derives from a human donor with melanoma. CDR3 coding DNA: TGTGCCAGTAGTATTAGCAATCAGCCCCAGCATTTT. Its protein product is CASSISNQPQHF.